The 5 T cell receptor beta chains below all came from one sample that was sequenced in a study of cytomegalovirus exposure and HLA in healthy donors. The study ran its PCR with 60 Vbeta and 13 Jbeta primers. The repertoire was sequenced with immunoSEQ multiplex PCR; TCRdb's copy has only in-frame clones and lacks some. The sample has around 110,000 clones; roughly 69% are singletons. Specimen: PBMCs. The receptors derive from a middle-aged woman in good health and CMV-seropositive.

The chain has TRBV7-9 and TRBJ2-7; D gene unclear. V lost 5 bases to trimming and J lost 0 bases, with 11 bases between them. The CDR3 covers 14 residues. Germline lookup yields CDR1 SEHNR and CDR2 FQNEAQ (reference sequence). As DNA, the CDR3 is TGTGCCAGCAGCCCTCCCGCGGTCTCCTACGAGCAGTACTTC. Its protein is CASSPPAVSYEQYF.

The chain links TRBV5-1 to TRBJ2-5; 7 bases fit TRBD1. CDR1 SGHRS and CDR2 YFSETQ come from the germline V gene. Trimming at V came to 4 bases and at J to 2 bases, leaving 8 bases not matched to a gene. This CDR3 is built from 15 residues. The CDR3 loop is CASSAGTGAQETQYF. CDR3 sequence (DNA): TGCGCCAGCAGCGCCGGTACAGGGGCACAAGAGACCCAGTACTTC.

V is TRBV30 and J is TRBJ2-3; 9 bases align to TRBD2. The length of the CDR3 is 13 residues. Unmatched junction bases numbered 6, after V lost 7 bases and J lost 4 bases. The germline V gene has CDR1 GTSNPN and CDR2 SVGIG (reference sequence). The CDR3 reads CAYSGSLSDTQYF. The CDR3 bases are TGTGCCTATAGCGGGAGTTTATCAGATACGCAGTATTTT.

This rearrangement joins TRBV5-1 to TRBJ2-5; perhaps TRBD2 as D (6 bases). CDR1 and CDR2 from the germline V gene are SGHRS and YFSETQ. Deletions cut 0 bases from V and 5 bases from J, with 14 bases between. The CDR3 covers 15 residues. CDR3 residues: CASSLDIGGVETQYF. The CDR3 DNA reads as TGCGCCAGCAGCTTGGATATCGGGGGAGTGGAGACCCAGTACTTC.

The rearrangement joins TRBV4-1 to TRBJ2-1; 10 nucleotides match TRBD2. J was trimmed by 1 base and V by 1 base; bases with no gene match: 1. The CDR3 covers 16 residues. CDR1 and CDR2 from the germline V gene are MGHRA and YSYEKL. This chain's CDR3 is CASSQGLAGSYNEQFF. The DNA for the CDR3 is TGCGCCAGCAGCCAAGGACTAGCGGGTTCCTACAATGAGCAGTTCTTC.